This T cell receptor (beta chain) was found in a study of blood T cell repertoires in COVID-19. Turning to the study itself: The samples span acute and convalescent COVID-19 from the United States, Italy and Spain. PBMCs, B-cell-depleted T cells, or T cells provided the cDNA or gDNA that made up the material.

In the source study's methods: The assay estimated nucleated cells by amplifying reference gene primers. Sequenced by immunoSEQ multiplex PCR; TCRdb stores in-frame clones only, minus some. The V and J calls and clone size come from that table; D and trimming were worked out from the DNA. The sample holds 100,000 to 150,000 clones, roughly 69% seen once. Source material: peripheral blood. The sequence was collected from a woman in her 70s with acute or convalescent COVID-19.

CDR3 region: CAISESVGRGRAYTF. CDR3 nucleotide sequence: TGTGCCATCAGTGAGTCGGTGGGGCGGGGAAGGGCCTACACCTTC. V gene TRBV10-3 combines with J gene TRBJ1-2, with a weak D call TRBD1 (5 bases). V lost 0 bases and J lost 10, with 18 bases in between. CDR3 size: 15 residues. Per the germline V gene, CDR1 is ENHRY and CDR2 is SYGVKD.